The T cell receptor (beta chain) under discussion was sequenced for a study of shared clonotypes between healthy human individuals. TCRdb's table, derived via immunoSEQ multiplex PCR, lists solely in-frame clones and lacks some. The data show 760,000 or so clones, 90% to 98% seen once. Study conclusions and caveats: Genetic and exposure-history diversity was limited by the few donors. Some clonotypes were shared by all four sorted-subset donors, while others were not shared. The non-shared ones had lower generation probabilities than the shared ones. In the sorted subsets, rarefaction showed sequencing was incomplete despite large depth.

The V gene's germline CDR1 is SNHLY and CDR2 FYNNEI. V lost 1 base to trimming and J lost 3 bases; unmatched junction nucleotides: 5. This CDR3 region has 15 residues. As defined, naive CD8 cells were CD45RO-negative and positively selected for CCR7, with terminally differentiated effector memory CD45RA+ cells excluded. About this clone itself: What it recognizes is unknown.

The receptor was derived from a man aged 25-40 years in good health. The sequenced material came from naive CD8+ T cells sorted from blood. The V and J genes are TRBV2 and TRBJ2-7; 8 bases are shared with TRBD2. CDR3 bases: TGTGCCAGCAGTGAAGAAGGACTAGCTGTCTACGAGCAGTACTTC. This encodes CASSEEGLAVYEQYF.